This T cell receptor beta chain originates from a study of OX40 agonist ivuxolimab in advanced cancers. At the level of the study: Among those enrolled, mean age was approximately 60 years (range about 23 to 85) and 82.7% were male.

This CDR3 has 11 residues. In germline, CDR1 is DFQATT, CDR2 SNEGSKA (reference sequence). Points from the study as a whole: CD8+ T cells averaged more expanded clones than CD4+.

Concerning this clone itself: Its antigen is as yet unknown.

Assay used: immunoSEQ multiplex PCR; TCRdb lists only in-frame clones, some missing. The profile shows about 80,000 clones, around 93% of them singletons. The clonotype comes from an adult with an advanced solid tumor such as melanoma, head and neck, liver or kidney cancer. The chain uses TRBV20-1 and TRBJ2-7, with D possibly being TRBD2 (6 bases). Sequencing was performed on CD4+ or CD8+ T cells sorted from blood, taken in a trial of the OX40 agonist ivuxolimab. The CDR3 reads CRAGLLYEQYF. CDR3 nucleotides: TGCAGGGCGGGACTCTTATACGAGCAGTACTTC.